The rows below give T cell receptor beta chains drawn from one sample of a study of cytomegalovirus exposure and HLA in healthy donors. Only in-frame clones appear in the TCRdb table, and some are missing; sequencing was by immunoSEQ multiplex PCR. The table has over 150,000 clones, about four fifths seen once. Sequences were obtained from PBMCs. These receptors came from a man between 25 and 39 years old in good health and CMV-seropositive. Both conserved end residues are part of each CDR3. Fields, in order: D gene, clone size, V gene, J gene, CDR3 protein, CDR3 DNA. D genes are given only for firm matches. A row's size may be missing; if present it is once, few, many or a size class.

TRBD1	.	TRBV4-2	TRBJ1-5	CASSQAPRDRGSQPQHF	TGTGCCAGCAGCCAAGCTCCCCGGGACAGGGGGAGTCAGCCCCAGCATTTT
.	.	TRBV18	TRBJ1-1	CASSLTGDTEAFF	TGTGCCAGCTCTCTAACGGGGGACACTGAAGCTTTCTTT
.	.	TRBV28	TRBJ1-3	CASSPGARSGNTIYF	TGTGCCAGCAGCCCAGGGGCGCGGAGTGGAAACACCATATATTTT
TRBD2	.	TRBV10-1	TRBJ2-3	CASSASGGITDTQYF	TGCGCCAGCAGTGCTAGCGGCGGTATCACAGATACGCAGTATTTT
.	.	TRBV4-2	TRBJ2-1	CASSQDIGVGGSEQFF	TGTGCCAGCAGCCAAGACATAGGGGTGGGAGGTAGCGAGCAGTTCTTC
.	few	TRBV30	TRBJ2-1	CAWSYGLAGLNEQFF	TGTGCCTGGAGTTACGGGCTAGCAGGACTCAATGAGCAGTTCTTC
TRBD1	once	TRBV19	TRBJ2-7	CASSSRQGAYEQYF	TGTGCCAGTAGTAGCCGACAGGGGGCTTACGAGCAGTACTTC
.	.	TRBV29-1	TRBJ2-7	CSVDRGRNEQYF	TGCAGCGTTGACAGGGGGAGGAACGAGCAGTACTTC
TRBD1	.	TRBV6-5	TRBJ1-1	CASSSETGGGTEAFF	TGTGCCAGCAGCTCCGAGACAGGGGGAGGCACTGAAGCTTTCTTT
TRBD1	.	TRBV25-1	TRBJ2-3	CASSGGTGSGSDTQYF	TGTGCCAGCAGTGGTGGGACAGGGAGTGGCTCAGATACGCAGTATTTT
TRBD1	.	TRBV25-1	TRBJ1-2	CASSDQQGAIYSYGYTF	TGTGCCAGCAGTGACCAACAGGGGGCCATTTATAGCTATGGCTACACCTTC
TRBD1	once	TRBV27	TRBJ1-6	CASSLSQGARNSPLHF	TGTGCCAGCAGTCTTTCCCAGGGGGCACGTAATTCACCCCTCCACTTT
.	.	TRBV5-1	TRBJ1-1	CASSLAGGAGYTEAFF	TGCGCCAGCAGCTTGGCCGGGGGGGCGGGGTACACTGAAGCTTTCTTT
.	.	TRBV6-5	TRBJ1-5	CASSPGNDQPQHF	TGTGCCAGCAGCCCGGGAAACGATCAGCCCCAGCATTTT
.	.	TRBV7-9	TRBJ1-1	CASSLDPTAQGTEAFF	TGTGCCAGCAGCTTAGATCCCACAGCGCAGGGCACTGAAGCTTTCTTT
.	.	TRBV5-1	TRBJ2-5	CASSSERGGRETQYF	TGCGCCAGCAGCTCCGAGAGGGGGGGGAGAGAGACCCAGTACTTC
TRBD1	.	TRBV6-1	TRBJ1-5	CVTGQGLYSNQPQHF	TGTGTTACCGGACAGGGCCTTTATAGCAATCAGCCCCAGCATTTT
TRBD1	.	TRBV2	TRBJ1-4	CASRGTARREKLFF	TGTGCCAGCAGGGGGACAGCGAGGAGAGAAAAACTGTTTTTT
.	.	TRBV6-6	TRBJ1-1	CASTPEVQENTEAFF	TGTGCCAGCACCCCCGAAGTGCAGGAGAACACTGAAGCTTTCTTT
.	.	TRBV6-5	TRBJ2-7	CASTNSPAYEQYF	TGTGCCAGCACCAACTCCCCTGCCTACGAGCAGTACTTC
.	.	TRBV5-1	TRBJ1-1	CASSLDPGMNTEAFF	TGCGCCAGCAGCTTGGATCCAGGAATGAACACTGAAGCTTTCTTT
TRBD2	.	TRBV7-7	TRBJ2-3	CASSPGLASTDTQYF	TGTGCTAGCAGCCCTGGACTAGCGAGCACAGATACGCAGTATTTT
TRBD2	few	TRBV6-5	TRBJ2-3	CASSYRGSGGTDTQYF	TGTGCCAGCAGTTACCGGGGTAGCGGGGGCACAGATACGCAGTATTTT
TRBD1	.	TRBV6-1	TRBJ1-6	CAGRTGHNSPLHF	TGTGCCGGACGGACAGGGCATAATTCACCCCTCCACTTT
.	few	TRBV7-9	TRBJ2-5	CASSPQQETQYF	TGTGCCAGCAGCCCCCAGCAAGAGACCCAGTACTTC
.	.	TRBV11-3	TRBJ2-1	CASSLEGGPNNEQFF	TGTGCCAGCAGCTTAGAAGGGGGACCCAACAATGAGCAGTTCTTC
.	few	TRBV7-8	TRBJ2-5	CASSLLTGEQETQYF	TGTGCCAGCAGCTTACTTACGGGGGAGCAAGAGACCCAGTACTTC